The next 23 T cell receptor beta chains were all read from a single sample in a study of identical twins. TCRdb re-analysed the 5' RACE reads in MiXCR, keeping a single row per CDR3 protein. The sample holds 1.5 million to 2 million distinct CDR3 sequences, about 30% seen once. The sequencing sample was made of cord blood. The source of these receptors is a newborn girl in good health.

The chain uses TRBV28 and TRBJ2-3, with 7 bases lining up with TRBD2. The CDR3 covers 17 residues. CDR1 and CDR2 from the germline V gene are MDHEN and SYDVKM. Unmatched junction bases numbered 11, after V lost 5 bases and J lost 0 bases. Here the CDR3 reads CASSPTRDYFSTDTQYF. CDR3 bases: TGTGCCAGCAGTCCTACCCGGGACTACTTTAGCACAGATACGCAGTATTTT.

J is TRBJ1-3 and V is TRBV5-1, with D perhaps matching TRBD1 (6 bases). Germline CDR1 reads SGHRS; CDR2 reads YFSETQ. This CDR3 spans 14 amino acids. Between the trimmed V and J ends, which lost 5 bases and 1 base, there was a span of 10 bases. In nucleotides, the CDR3 is TGCGCCAGCAGGTCGGACAGTTCTGGAAACACCATATATTTT. Translating it yields CASRSDSSGNTIYF.

The J gene is TRBJ2-3, the V gene TRBV9; D may match TRBD1 or TRBD2 (6 bases each). The CDR3 has 15 amino acids. V lost 3 bases, J lost 2 bases, and 13 bases lay in between. Germline CDR1 reads SGDLS; CDR2 reads YYNGEE. The CDR3 DNA follows: TGTGCCAGCAGCGACAGGGCGGGACACACAGATACGCAGTATTTT. It yields the protein CASSDRAGHTDTQYF. Filled out from reference TRBV9 and TRBJ2-3, the complete variable domain reads DSGVTQTPKHLITATGQRVTLRCSPRSGDLSVYWYQQSLDQGLQFLIQYYNGEERAKGNILERFSAQQFPDLHSELNLSSLELGDSALYFCASSDRAGHTDTQYFGPGTRLTVL.

This chain joins TRBV3-1 and TRBJ1-5; unclear D gene. CDR1 LGHDT and CDR2 YNNKEL come from the germline V gene (reference sequence). V lost 4 bases and J 1 base, leaving 11 bases between the germline ends. This CDR3 spans 15 amino acids. DNA of the CDR3: TGTGCCAGCAGCCCTAAGGGTGTAAGCAATCAGCCCCAGCATTTT. Protein: CASSPKGVSNQPQHF.

At least ten counts were recorded for this clonotype. The chain carries TRBV28 and TRBJ2-1, with a tentative D call TRBD2 (6 bases). The CDR3 consists of 13 residues. CDR1 is MDHEN, CDR2 SYDVKM, per germline. Between the trimmed V and J ends, which lost 3 bases and 8 bases, there was a span of 11 bases. The CDR3 loop reads CASSFIREYEQFF. CDR3 DNA: TGTGCCAGCAGTTTTATCCGGGAGTATGAGCAGTTCTTC.

The gene calls are TRBV7-8 and TRBJ2-7; D perhaps matches TRBD2 (6 bases). The V gene lost 5 bases and the J gene lost 2 bases, with 19 bases spanning the gap. Germline CDR1 reads SGHVS; CDR2 reads FQNEAQ. There are 16 residues in the CDR3. The CDR3 is CASSPSRDLRTYEQYF. Here the CDR3 DNA reads TGTGCCAGCAGCCCCAGCCGGGACTTAAGGACCTACGAGCAGTACTTC.

The chain carries TRBV2 and TRBJ1-4; D is ambiguous. The germline V gene has CDR1 SNHLY and CDR2 FYNNEI. Trimming removed 9 bases from V and 0 bases from J, with 14 bases in between. This CDR3 is 15 amino acids long. Here the CDR3 reads CASGNSLATNEKLFF. The DNA for the CDR3 is TGTGCCAGTGGGAACAGCCTTGCAACTAATGAAAAACTGTTTTTT.

V is TRBV3-1 and J is TRBJ1-2; TRBD1 matches at 7 bases. Germline V gene data show CDR1 as LGHDT and CDR2 as YNNKEL (reference sequence). The CDR3 runs 16 residues. The V gene end was trimmed by 1 base and the J gene end by 4 bases; junction bases not matched to a gene: 9. The CDR3 protein is CASSQAGQETIYGYTF. CDR3 bases: TGTGCCAGCAGCCAAGCAGGACAGGAGACAATCTATGGCTACACCTTC.

The chain combines TRBV20-1 with TRBJ2-4; TRBD1 might be the D (6 bases). The DNA end is more similar to TRBJ2-7, so the J call may be wrong. This CDR3 has 13 residues. Germline CDR1 DFQATT, CDR2 SNEGSKA (reference sequence). CDR3 nucleotide sequence: TGCAGTGCTAGTTTGGGGGCGCGCTACGAGCAGTACTTC. Its protein product is CSASLGARYEQYF.

The chain links TRBV7-6 to TRBJ2-7; tentative D call: TRBD1 (6 bases). In germline, CDR1 is SGHVS, CDR2 FNYEAQ. This CDR3 contains 17 residues. Trimming shortened V by 6 bases and J by 4 bases, and 25 bases separated the two germline ends. The CDR3 spells CASSSSGTLFGAYEQYF. The DNA for the CDR3 is TGTGCCAGCAGTTCCTCCGGGACACTCTTTGGGGCATACGAGCAGTACTTC.

The V and J genes are TRBV4-2 and TRBJ1-1; D is perhaps TRBD1 (5 bases). V lost 4 bases, J lost 0 bases, and 12 bases lay in between. The CDR3 has 15 amino acids. The germline V gene encodes CDR1 LGHNA and CDR2 YNFKEQ. The CDR3 region has the DNA TGTGCCAGCAGCCCGAACAGGCCAATGAACACTGAAGCTTTCTTT. It translates to CASSPNRPMNTEAFF.

V gene TRBV5-1 combines with J gene TRBJ2-1, with TRBD1 matching over 9 bases. CDR1 and CDR2 from the germline V gene are SGHRS and YFSETQ. J was trimmed by 4 bases and V by 1 base; bases with no gene match: 3. The length of the CDR3 is 15 residues. The CDR3 region has the DNA TGCGCCAGCAGCTTGTCCGGGACAGGGTACAATGAGCAGTTCTTC. Encoded protein: CASSLSGTGYNEQFF.

V gene TRBV2 combines with J gene TRBJ2-1, with D possibly being TRBD2 (6 bases). The J call could be wrong; TRBJ2-7 is a better fit for the DNA end. The CDR3 consists of 15 residues. Germline V lookup: CDR1 SNHLY, CDR2 FYNNEI. This CDR3 is CASSDSGTSYNEQYF. The CDR3 DNA follows: TGTGCCAGCAGTGATAGCGGTACATCCTACAATGAGCAGTACTTC.

This clonotype has ten or more counts. The J gene is TRBJ1-2, the V gene TRBV12-3 or TRBV12-4; D is unresolved. The CDR3 spans 10 residues. Deletions cut 10 bases from V and 4 bases from J, with 7 bases between. The CDR3 here is CAIIGYGYTF. The CDR3 nucleotides read TGTGCCATCATAGGCTATGGCTACACCTTC.

The chain recombines TRBV11-2 with TRBJ2-2; a weak D match, TRBD2 (5 bases). This CDR3 contains 14 residues. The V gene lost 4 bases and the J gene lost 4 bases, with 10 bases spanning the gap. Germline V CDR1 and CDR2: SGHAT, FQNNGV. CDR3 DNA sequence: TGTGCCAGCAGCTCTAGAGCGGCCACCGGGGAGCTGTTTTTT. Protein sequence: CASSSRAATGELFF.

About this clonotype: A read error is possible here, since a much larger clone lies one base away. This chain connects TRBV4-2 to TRBJ2-5; D call uncertain. Germline V gene lookup returns CDR1 LGHNA and CDR2 YNFKEQ. This CDR3 has 15 amino acids. V shed 2 bases and J shed 0 bases, with 10 bases lying between them. The CDR3 region has the DNA TGTGCCAGCAGCCAATCGGGCTTTTACCAAGAGACCCAGTACTTC. This translates into CASSQSGFYQETQYF.

This clonotype was seen a few times. The J gene is TRBJ2-3, the V gene TRBV20-1; tentative D call: TRBD1 (6 bases). V was trimmed by 3 bases and J by 4 bases, leaving 8 bases between them. This CDR3 spans 12 amino acids. Germline assignment: CDR1 DFQATT and CDR2 SNEGSKA (reference sequence). The CDR3 coding sequence is TGCAGTGCTAGCTACAGGGCAGATACGCAGTATTTT. This gives the protein CSASYRADTQYF.

The chain joins TRBV5-1 to TRBJ2-1; 8 nucleotides line up with TRBD2. V lost 4 bases, J lost 8 bases, and 11 bases stayed unmatched. The CDR3 runs 15 residues. CDR1 and CDR2 from the germline V gene are SGHRS and YFSETQ. Written as DNA, the CDR3 is TGCGCCAGCAGCCCATCCGGGACTAGGGGCCATGAGCAGTTCTTC. This sequence encodes CASSPSGTRGHEQFF.

This clonotype was seen repeatedly, ten times or more. One end of the junction fails to match germline, which may point to a read error. The chain joins TRBV5-1 to TRBJ1-1; 9 bases agree with TRBD1. Germline lookup yields CDR1 SGHRS and CDR2 YFSETQ. The CDR3 is made up of 14 amino acids. The CDR3 sequence is CASSVGQGNTEAFF. The CDR3 nucleotides are TGTGCCAGCAGCGTGGGACAGGGGAACACTGAAGCTTTCTTT.

This clonotype was recorded many times. The chain employs TRBV5-1 and TRBJ2-1; 7 positions match TRBD2. J lost 0 bases, V lost 0 bases, and 0 bases had no gene match. This CDR3 comprises 15 residues. CDR1 is SGHRS and CDR2 is YFSETQ in the germline V gene. The CDR3 region is CASSLGGSSYNEQFF. The CDR3 bases are TGCGCCAGCAGCTTGGGCGGGAGCTCCTACAATGAGCAGTTCTTC.

This clonotype came up many times. The chain employs TRBV7-2 and TRBJ2-1; the match to TRBD2 covers 7 bases. V shed 5 bases, J shed 2 bases, and the junction held 6 bases outside the gene matches. Looked up from germline, CDR1 is SGHTA and CDR2 is FQGNSA. The CDR3 covers 15 residues. CDR3 in DNA: TGTGCCAGCAGCCCACCCGGGACTACCTACAATGAGCAGTTCTTC. Translation: CASSPPGTTYNEQFF. The full variable domain, completed using reference TRBV7-2 and TRBJ2-1, is GAGVSQSPSNKVTEKGKDVELRCDPISGHTALYWYRQSLGQGLEFLIYFQGNSAPDKSGLPSDRFSAERTGGSVSTLTIQRTQQEDSAVYLCASSPPGTTYNEQFFGPGTRLTVL.

There are a few counts of this clonotype. The CDR3 here is CASSQVVGLAANEQFF. The CDR3 nucleotides read TGTGCCAGCAGCCAAGTGGTTGGACTAGCGGCCAATGAGCAGTTCTTC. The chain employs TRBV4-2 and TRBJ2-1; 10 nucleotides align to TRBD2. With 1 base clipped from V and 6 bases from J, the junction kept 6 bases outside the gene matches. CDR3 length: 16 residues. Looked up from germline, CDR1 is LGHNA and CDR2 is YNFKEQ.

This clonotype was seen more than once but under ten times. V usage is TRBV29-1 and J usage is TRBJ2-1; a possible D gene is TRBD2 (5 bases). The length of the CDR3 is 14 residues. V lost 8 bases and J lost 0, with 14 bases in between. The V gene's germline CDR1 is SQVTM and CDR2 ANQGSEA. The CDR3 nucleotides are TGCAGCTCGCCCACTAGTGGCTCCTACAATGAGCAGTTCTTC. Protein sequence: CSSPTSGSYNEQFF.